This TCR beta chain was retrieved from a study of blood T cell repertoires in COVID-19. Germline lookup yields CDR1 SGHRS and CDR2 YFSETQ. CDR3 size: 14 residues. The V gene end was trimmed by 7 bases and the J gene end by 6 bases; junction bases not matched to a gene: 10. Original handling: Reference gene primer amplification gave estimated nucleated cell counts. Measured with immunoSEQ multiplex PCR; TCRdb has only the in-frame clones, and not every one. That table furnishes V, J and clone size, whereas the DNA furnished D and trimming. The top ten hold over 9% of the sample, which has 200,000 to 250,000 clones, roughly 82% seen once.

The sequenced sample consisted of peripheral blood. V usage is TRBV5-1 and J usage is TRBJ2-5, with 9 bases that match TRBD1. The source of this sequence is an elderly man with acute or convalescent COVID-19. In nucleotides, the CDR3 is TGCGCCAGCCGGCCCGGGACAGGGCTAAAGACCCAGTACTTC. Its translation is CASRPGTGLKTQYF.